The next 27 T cell receptor beta chains were all read from a single sample in a study of blood T cell repertoires in COVID-19. Data came from immunoSEQ multiplex PCR; TCRdb stores just in-frame clones and leaves some out. The sample yields 170,000 or so clones, around 86% seen once. Specimen: peripheral blood. The receptors stem from a woman in her 70s with COVID-19, enrolled during active disease.

The chain recombines TRBV5-1 with TRBJ2-7; possibly TRBD2 for D (6 bases). The CDR3 is 14 residues long. Trimming shortened V by 5 bases and J by 5 bases, and 17 bases separated the two germline ends. From germline, CDR1 is SGHRS and CDR2 YFSETQ. CDR3 region: CASRLGLYADEQYF. CDR3 bases: TGCGCCAGCAGGCTGGGACTCTACGCCGACGAGCAGTACTTC.

As for this clone: The identical CDR3 is also encoded by other nucleotide sequences in the sample. The V call is TRBV5-1, the J call TRBJ1-6; D gene uncertain. The ends were cut back, 2 bases at V and 2 bases at J, with 8 bases in the middle. The CDR3 runs to 15 residues. Germline V lookup: CDR1 SGHRS, CDR2 YFSETQ. The CDR3 here is CASSFEGAYNSPLHF. In DNA form, the CDR3 reads TGCGCCAGCAGCTTTGAGGGCGCCTATAATTCACCCCTCCACTTT. Combining the CDR3 with reference TRBV5-1 and TRBJ1-6 gives the whole variable domain KAGVTQTPRYLIKTRGQQVTLSCSPISGHRSVSWYQQTPGQGLQFLFEYFSETQRNKGNFPGRFSGRQFSNSRSEMNVSTLELGDSALYLCASSFEGAYNSPLHFGNGTRLTVT.

The chain has TRBV30 and TRBJ2-7; TRBD2 matches 9 bases. The CDR3 contains 13 residues. The trim removed 4 bases at V and 7 bases at J, leaving 8 bases unmatched. The germline gives CDR1 GTSNPN, CDR2 SVGIG (reference sequence). The CDR3 sequence is CAWKAGGDLEQYF. Written as DNA, the CDR3 is TGTGCCTGGAAAGCGGGAGGAGACTTGGAGCAGTACTTC.

This rearrangement joins TRBV30 to TRBJ2-5; TRBD2 matches 10 bases. The CDR3 is 14 residues long. The V gene's germline CDR1 is GTSNPN and CDR2 SVGIG (reference sequence). V shed 5 bases, J shed 5 bases, and the junction held 8 bases outside the gene matches. The CDR3 nucleotides read TGTGCCTGGGGCGCCGGGACTAGCGTGGAGACCCAGTACTTC. Its protein is CAWGAGTSVETQYF. Drawing the rest from reference TRBV30 and TRBJ2-5, the complete variable domain is SQTIHQWPATLVQPVGSPLSLECTVEGTSNPNLYWYRQAAGRGLQLLFYSVGIGQISSEVPQNLSASRPQDRQFILSSKKLLLSDSGFYLCAWGAGTSVETQYFGPGTRLLVL.

The V and J genes are TRBV27 and TRBJ1-2; 9 nucleotides agree with TRBD1. The CDR3 runs to 14 residues. CDR1 and CDR2 (germline): MNHEY, SMNVEV (reference sequence). V trimming: 6 bases; J trimming: 4 bases; junction bases outside the gene matches: 6. The CDR3 spells CASRRTGDPYGYTF. DNA for the CDR3: TGTGCCAGCAGGAGGACAGGGGACCCCTATGGCTACACCTTC.

This rearrangement joins TRBV2 to TRBJ1-5; a weak D match, TRBD1 (5 bases). From germline, CDR1 is SNHLY and CDR2 FYNNEI. The CDR3 length is 16 residues. V lost 9 bases and J 0 bases, leaving 18 bases between the germline ends. CDR3 DNA sequence: TGTGCCAGTTGGCAAGGGGCCTTATATAGCAATCAGCCCCAGCATTTT. Protein sequence: CASWQGALYSNQPQHF. Filled out from reference TRBV2 and TRBJ1-5, the complete variable domain reads EPEVTQTPSHQVTQMGQEVILRCVPISNHLYFYWYRQILGQKVEFLVSFYNNEISEKSEIFDDQFSVERPDGSNFTLKIRSTKLEDSAMYFCASWQGALYSNQPQHFGDGTRLSIL.

This clone was counted a few times. This sequence joins TRBV30 and TRBJ2-6; 9 bases agree with TRBD1. The germline V gene has CDR1 GTSNPN and CDR2 SVGIG (reference sequence). V trimming: 3 bases; J trimming: 4 bases; junction bases outside the gene matches: 4. CDR3 length equals 15 residues. The CDR3: CAWSRQGDGANVLTF. CDR3 sequence (DNA): TGTGCCTGGAGCCGACAGGGGGACGGGGCCAACGTCCTGACTTTC. Filled out from reference TRBV30 and TRBJ2-6, the complete variable domain reads SQTIHQWPATLVQPVGSPLSLECTVEGTSNPNLYWYRQAAGRGLQLLFYSVGIGQISSEVPQNLSASRPQDRQFILSSKKLLLSDSGFYLCAWSRQGDGANVLTFGAGSRLTVL.

This clone was found once. V and J are TRBV6-5 and TRBJ1-2; D gene uncertain. V was pared by 0 bases and J by 4 bases, with 9 bases between. CDR3 length: 14 residues. Germline V gene lookup returns CDR1 MNHEY and CDR2 SVGAGI. CDR3 amino acids: CASSYSQVGYGYTF. The CDR3 DNA follows: TGTGCCAGCAGTTACTCTCAGGTCGGCTATGGCTACACCTTC.

This clone has more than one count but fewer than ten. The rearrangement links TRBV7-9 to TRBJ1-3; no clear D. CDR1 is SEHNR, CDR2 FQNEAQ, per germline (reference sequence). There are 14 residues in the CDR3. CDR3 protein: CASERSSSGNTIYF. DNA of the CDR3: TGTGCTTCCGAGCGTTCCTCCTCTGGAAACACCATATATTTT.

The CDR3 loop is CASSVEGSGNTIYF. CDR3 coding DNA: TGTGCCAGCAGCGTAGAGGGCTCTGGAAACACCATATATTTT. The V call is TRBV6-5, the J call TRBJ1-3; D gene unclear. The CDR3 sequence is 14 residues long. Looked up from germline, CDR1 is MNHEY and CDR2 is SVGAGI. The ends were cut back, 6 bases at V and 0 bases at J, with 9 bases in the middle.

The CDR3 nucleotides read TGTGCCAGCAGTACACCACGCAGGGTTGGCTACACCTTC. This encodes CASSTPRRVGYTF. The rearrangement joins TRBV12-3 or TRBV12-4 to TRBJ1-2, with D perhaps matching TRBD1 (5 bases). The CDR3 consists of 13 residues. Deletions cut 5 bases from V and 7 bases from J, with 14 bases between.

Only one count was recorded for this clone. The chain couples TRBV5-8 to TRBJ2-1; possible D gene TRBD1, 5 bases. Germline CDR1 and CDR2: SGHTS and YDEGEE. V lost 4 bases and J lost 11, with 13 bases in between. CDR3 length: 12 residues. The CDR3 DNA reads as TGTGCCAGCAGCCATGGGGTGGGGCAGCAGTTCTTC. This sequence encodes CASSHGVGQQFF.

This sequence joins TRBV5-1 and TRBJ1-1; 7 bases align to TRBD1. Germline V gene data show CDR1 as SGHRS and CDR2 as YFSETQ. Trimming took 3 bases from V and 1 from J; bases not matched to a gene: 3. The CDR3 loop spans 14 amino acids. The CDR3 is CASSYRGRNTEAFF. In DNA form, the CDR3 reads TGCGCCAGCAGCTACAGGGGTAGGAACACTGAAGCTTTCTTT.

The chain is built from TRBV28 and TRBJ2-5; possibly TRBD1 for D (6 bases). Deletions cut 3 bases from V and 5 bases from J, with 28 bases between. Germline V lookup: CDR1 MDHEN, CDR2 SYDVKM. This CDR3 has 19 amino acids. The CDR3 protein is CASSFSGRGITTAGETQYF. CDR3 nucleotide sequence: TGTGCCAGCAGTTTCTCGGGCAGGGGAATCACCACAGCAGGGGAGACCCAGTACTTC.

The chain is built from TRBV6-4 and TRBJ1-2; TRBD1 agrees at 9 bases. In germline, CDR1 is MRHNA, CDR2 SNTAGT. The CDR3 loop spans 14 amino acids. J gave up 5 bases and V 8 bases, and 9 bases lay outside the gene matches. The CDR3 DNA sequence: TGTGCCAGCTCGACCGGGACAGGGTCTTATGGCTACACCTTC. Protein: CASSTGTGSYGYTF.

V is TRBV28 and J is TRBJ2-1; TRBD2 agrees at 8 bases. This CDR3 is 14 amino acids long. The trim removed 3 bases at V and 6 bases at J, leaving 4 bases unmatched. Germline CDR1 reads MDHEN; CDR2 reads SYDVKM. CDR3 protein: CASSLIAGTNEQFF. The CDR3 DNA follows: TGTGCCAGCAGTTTGATAGCGGGAACCAATGAGCAGTTCTTC.

The chain links TRBV7-9 to TRBJ1-4; D might be TRBD1 (6 bases). Trimming removed 11 bases from V and 5 bases from J, with 15 bases in between. Germline V gene sequence: CDR1 SEHNR, CDR2 FQNEAQ (reference sequence). The CDR3 contains 13 residues. The CDR3 region is CAGGRGINEKLFF. The CDR3 region has the DNA TGTGCCGGCGGAAGGGGGATAAATGAAAAACTGTTTTTT.

This clone was detected a few times. V gene TRBV30 combines with J gene TRBJ2-7, with 7 positions matching TRBD1. V was pared by 3 bases and J by 4 bases, with 0 bases of the junction left unmatched. The germline CDR1 and CDR2 sequences are GTSNPN and SVGIG (reference sequence). The CDR3 is made up of 11 amino acids. CDR3 region: CAWRQGYEQYF. The CDR3 nucleotides are TGTGCCTGGAGACAGGGGTACGAGCAGTACTTC.

The chain uses TRBV30 and TRBJ2-7; 9 bases align to TRBD1. The CDR3 has 14 residues. Germline loops: CDR1 GTSNPN, CDR2 SVGIG (reference sequence). V dropped 0 bases and J dropped 1; count of bases not matched to a gene: 1. The CDR3 is CAWSVGQGSYEQYF. CDR3 DNA sequence: TGTGCCTGGAGTGTTGGACAGGGGTCCTACGAGCAGTACTTC.

This clone showed up just a few times. V gene TRBV7-3 combines with J gene TRBJ1-4; D is ambiguous. This CDR3 contains 13 residues. CDR1 SGHTA and CDR2 FQGTGA come from the germline V gene. Trimming shortened V by 5 bases and J by 7 bases, and 11 bases separated the two germline ends. CDR3 sequence: CASSLTTGEKLFF. The CDR3 DNA reads TGTGCCAGCAGCCTCACAACGGGTGAAAAACTGTTTTTT.

J is TRBJ2-2 and V is TRBV5-1, with D unresolved. With 1 base removed from V and 2 bases from J, the gap between germline ends came to 9 bases. Germline-derived CDR1 and CDR2 are SGHRS and YFSETQ. This CDR3 contains 15 residues. The CDR3 protein is CASSLLGTNTGELFF. CDR3 DNA: TGCGCCAGCAGCTTGCTGGGCACAAACACCGGGGAGCTGTTTTTT.

The chain links TRBV18 to TRBJ2-3; D is uncertain. The CDR3 is made up of 15 amino acids. V was pared by 3 bases and J by 0 bases, with 10 bases between. Germline V gene data show CDR1 as KGHSH and CDR2 as LQKENI. The CDR3 nucleotides are TGTGCCAGCTCACCTATAACTATTAGCACAGATACGCAGTATTTT. Its translation: CASSPITISTDTQYF.

The chain combines TRBV27 with TRBJ2-2; unclear D gene. V was cut by 7 bases and J by 6 bases, with 15 bases left in between. Looked up from germline, CDR1 is MNHEY and CDR2 is SMNVEV (reference sequence). This CDR3 contains 14 residues. CDR3 coding DNA: TGTGCCAGCATCCTTAATCCCCCGGCCGGGGAGCTGTTTTTT. Amino acid sequence: CASILNPPAGELFF.

In its sample, this clone was seen once. The chain links TRBV6-5 to TRBJ2-1, with D possibly TRBD2 on 6 matching bases. V shed 2 bases and J shed 0 bases, with 8 bases lying between them. Germline values: CDR1 MNHEY, CDR2 SVGAGI. The CDR3 consists of 15 residues. The CDR3 region has the DNA TGTGCCAGCAGTTACGTGACTAGCTCCTACAATGAGCAGTTCTTC. Translated: CASSYVTSSYNEQFF.

The rearrangement links TRBV10-3 to TRBJ2-7, with 11 bases identical to TRBD2. The trim removed 4 bases at V and 5 bases at J, leaving 7 bases unmatched. Germline V lookup: CDR1 ENHRY, CDR2 SYGVKD. This CDR3 contains 15 residues. The CDR3 DNA reads as TGTGCCATCAGTGTAACTAGCGGGAGTGCCCACGAGCAGTACTTC. It specifies CAISVTSGSAHEQYF.

The chain has TRBV28 and TRBJ2-2, with 12 bases aligning to TRBD2. The CDR3 sequence is 16 residues long. Germline V CDR1 and CDR2: MDHEN, SYDVKM. Trimming removed 8 bases from V and 5 bases from J; junction bases left unmatched: 9. CDR3 coding DNA: TGTGCCAGCCTCTTGACTAGCGGGAGAGGTACCGGGGAGCTGTTTTTT. It yields the protein CASLLTSGRGTGELFF.

This chain links TRBV18 with TRBJ2-3; possible D gene TRBD2, 6 bases. The germline CDR1 and CDR2 sequences are KGHSH and LQKENI. Trimming left V 4 bases short and J 4 bases short, with 15 bases between. The CDR3 contains 15 residues. The CDR3: CASSRGLEGPDTQYF. CDR3 bases: TGTGCCAGCTCACGGGGACTCGAGGGCCCAGATACGCAGTATTTT.